This passage covers 2 T cell receptor beta chains from one sample sequenced in a study of T-cell memory formation after mild COVID-19. TCRdb reanalysed the 5' RACE reads using MiXCR and keeps one entry per CDR3 protein. The sample includes more than 250,000 distinct CDR3 sequences, roughly 16% of them seen just once. The sample taken for sequencing was PBMCs or a T cell subset sorted from them (not recorded which). These receptors were obtained from a man between 18 and 35 years old who had mild COVID-19 (a few samples of this study predate the infection). Cell type and time point are not known.

The chain is built from TRBV5-1 and TRBJ2-1, with 7 bases identical to TRBD2. The CDR3 spans 15 residues. The junction had 2 bases not matched to a gene; V was cut back by 0 bases and J by 2 bases. From germline, CDR1 is SGHRS and CDR2 YFSETQ. The CDR3 loop is CASSLGGGTYNEQFF. The CDR3 region has the DNA TGCGCCAGCAGCTTGGGCGGGGGAACCTACAATGAGCAGTTCTTC.

The rearrangement links TRBV6-2 or TRBV6-3 to TRBJ2-1; TRBD2 matches 8 bases. CDR1 is MNHEY and CDR2 is SVGEGT in the germline V gene. CDR3 size: 16 residues. V was clipped by 4 bases and J by 0 bases; unmatched bases: 5. CDR3 DNA: TGTGCCAGCAGTTTCTTAGCGGGGCTCTCCTACAATGAGCAGTTCTTC. This gives the protein CASSFLAGLSYNEQFF.